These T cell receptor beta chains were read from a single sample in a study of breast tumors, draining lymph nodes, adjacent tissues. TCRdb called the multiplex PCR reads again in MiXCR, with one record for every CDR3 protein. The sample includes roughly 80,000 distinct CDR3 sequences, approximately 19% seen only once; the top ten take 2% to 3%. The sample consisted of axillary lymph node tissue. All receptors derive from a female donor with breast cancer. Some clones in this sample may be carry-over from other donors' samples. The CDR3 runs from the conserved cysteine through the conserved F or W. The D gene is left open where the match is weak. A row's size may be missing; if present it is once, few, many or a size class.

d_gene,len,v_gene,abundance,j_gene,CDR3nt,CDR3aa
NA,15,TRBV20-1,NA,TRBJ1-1,TGCAGTGCTAGCCCATTAAACAGGGACAACACTGAAGCTTTCTTT,CSASPLNRDNTEAFF
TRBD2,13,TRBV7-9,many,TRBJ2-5,TGTGCCAGCAGCCTCAACGGGGGGGAGACCCAGTACTTC,CASSLNGGETQYF
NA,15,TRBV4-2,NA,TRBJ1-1,TGTGCCAGCAGCCAAGAGGCGTCCAGCTTCACTGAAGCTTTCTTT,CASSQEASSFTEAFF
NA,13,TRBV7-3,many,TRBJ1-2,TGTGCCAGCAGAAAGGACGAAAACTATGGCTACACCTTC,CASRKDENYGYTF
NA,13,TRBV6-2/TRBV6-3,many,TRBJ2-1,TGTGCCAGCAGTCTTCTTAGCAGGAATGAGCAGTTCTTC,CASSLLSRNEQFF
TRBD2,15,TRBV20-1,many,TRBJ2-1,TGCAGTGCTAGAGATGGGACTAGTAGTCTCAATGAGCAGTTCTTC,CSARDGTSSLNEQFF
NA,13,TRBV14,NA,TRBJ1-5,TGTGCCATCAGCCAAGATTCAAATCAGCCCCAGCATTTT,CAISQDSNQPQHF
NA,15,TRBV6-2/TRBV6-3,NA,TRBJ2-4,TGTGCCAGCAGTTTACTCGGGGTTTCCAAAAACATTCAGTACTTC,CASSLLGVSKNIQYF
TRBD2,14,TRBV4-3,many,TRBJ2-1,TGCGCCAGCAGGGCAGGGAGACTAGCGGGAGAGCAGTTCTTC,CASRAGRLAGEQFF
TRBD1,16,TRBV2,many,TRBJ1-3,TGTGCCAGCAGTGTGGACAGGGGCGCCGGTGGAAACACCATATATTTT,CASSVDRGAGGNTIYF
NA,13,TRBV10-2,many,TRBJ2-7,TGCGCCAGCAGTTCCACAGGTTACTACGAGCAGTACTTC,CASSSTGYYEQYF
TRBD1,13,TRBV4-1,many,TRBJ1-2,TGCGCCAGCAGCCAAGGACAGGGGGAAGGCTACACCTTC,CASSQGQGEGYTF
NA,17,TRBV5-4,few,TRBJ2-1,TGTGCCAGCAGTGCCCAAGTCAAGCGGGCGACGTACAATGAGCAGTTCTTC,CASSAQVKRATYNEQFF
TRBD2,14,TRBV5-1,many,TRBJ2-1,TGCGCTTCCCTGGGGACTAGCGGGCCGGAAGAGCAGTTCTTC,CASLGTSGPEEQFF
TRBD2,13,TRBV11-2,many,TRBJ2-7,TGTGCCAGCAGCCCTGCGGGGGGCTACGAGCAGTACTTC,CASSPAGGYEQYF
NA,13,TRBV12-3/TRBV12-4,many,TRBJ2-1,TGTGGTTCGGGGTCTAGCTCCTACAATGAGCAGTTCTTC,CGSGSSSYNEQFF
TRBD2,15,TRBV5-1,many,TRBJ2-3,TGCGCCAGCAGCCCTAGCGGAGCAAGCACAGATACGCAGTATTTT,CASSPSGASTDTQYF
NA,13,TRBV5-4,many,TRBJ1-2,TGTGCCAGCAGCTTGGACAGCCGCTATGGCTACACCTTC,CASSLDSRYGYTF
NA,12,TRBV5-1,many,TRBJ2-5,TGCGCCAGCAGCCAAATACAAGAGACCCAGTACTTC,CASSQIQETQYF
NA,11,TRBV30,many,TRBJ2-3,TGTGCCTGGAGTGTACTTGATACGCAGTATTTT,CAWSVLDTQYF
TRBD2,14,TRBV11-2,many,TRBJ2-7,TGTGCCAGCCTACAGACTAGCGGGACATACGAGCAGTACTTC,CASLQTSGTYEQYF
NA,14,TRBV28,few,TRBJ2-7,TGTGCCAGCAGTTTAGGGCCGCACTCCTACGAGCAGTACTTC,CASSLGPHSYEQYF
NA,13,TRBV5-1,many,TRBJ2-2,TGCGCCAGCAGCTTGCAGGGGATCGGGGAGCTGTTTTTT,CASSLQGIGELFF
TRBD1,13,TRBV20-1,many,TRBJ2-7,TGCAGTGCACCGGGACAGGGCCCTTACGAGCAGTACTTC,CSAPGQGPYEQYF
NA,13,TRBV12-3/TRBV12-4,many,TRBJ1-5,TGTGCCAGCATGCGCGGCGGCAATCAGCCCCAGCATTTT,CASMRGGNQPQHF
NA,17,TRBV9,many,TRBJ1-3,TGTGCCAGCACCCCCCCCGGGCCTGTTAGCTCTGGAAACACCATATATTTT,CASTPPGPVSSGNTIYF
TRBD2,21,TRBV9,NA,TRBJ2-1,TGTGTCAGCAGCGTAGATAGTGGAGGACTAGCGGGATCCAGGGCCTACAATGAGCAGTTCTTC,CVSSVDSGGLAGSRAYNEQFF
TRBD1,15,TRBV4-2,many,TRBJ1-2,TGTGCCAGCAGCCACACAGGGGGCGCTAACTATGGCTACACCTTC,CASSHTGGANYGYTF